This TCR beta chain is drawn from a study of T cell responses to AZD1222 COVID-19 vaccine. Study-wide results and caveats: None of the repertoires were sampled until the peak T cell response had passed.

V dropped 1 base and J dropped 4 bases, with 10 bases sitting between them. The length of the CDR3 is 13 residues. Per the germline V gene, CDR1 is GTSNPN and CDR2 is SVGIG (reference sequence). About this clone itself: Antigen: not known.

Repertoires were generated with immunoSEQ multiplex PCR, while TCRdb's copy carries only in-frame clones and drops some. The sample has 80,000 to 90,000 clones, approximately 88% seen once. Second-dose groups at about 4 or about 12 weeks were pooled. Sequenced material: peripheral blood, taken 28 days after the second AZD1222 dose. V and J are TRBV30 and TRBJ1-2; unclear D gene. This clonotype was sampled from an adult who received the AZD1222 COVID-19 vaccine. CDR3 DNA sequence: TGTGCCTGGAGTGCGAATGCTTTCTATGGCTACACCTTC. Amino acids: CAWSANAFYGYTF. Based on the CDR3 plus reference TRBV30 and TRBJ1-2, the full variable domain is SQTIHQWPATLVQPVGSPLSLECTVEGTSNPNLYWYRQAAGRGLQLLFYSVGIGQISSEVPQNLSASRPQDRQFILSSKKLLLSDSGFYLCAWSANAFYGYTFGSGTRLTVV.